This T cell receptor beta chain was sequenced during a study of T cells after yellow fever vaccination. Regarding the study as a whole: The study re-detected most primary-vaccination clones after the booster (around 96% CD4, around 89% CD8).

TCRdb called the 5' RACE reads again in MiXCR, with one record for every CDR3 protein. The table records 85,000 to 100,000 distinct CDR3 sequences, around 5.5% of them present only once. This clonotype appeared a few times. The antigen is unknown. The length of the CDR3 is 16 residues. CDR1 and CDR2 (germline): MNHEY, SVGEGT. Trimming at V came to 5 bases and at J to 1 base, leaving 8 bases not matched to a gene. This TCR was recovered from a young man who received the YFV17D yellow fever vaccine. Sequencing was performed on CD8+ T cells sorted from PBMCs, taken 10 days after the yellow fever booster vaccination. The chain couples TRBV6-2 or TRBV6-3 to TRBJ2-5; 9 bases are a match to TRBD1. The CDR3 nucleotides are TGTGCCAGCAGTCTCTCCCTGACAGGGGGCCAAGAGACCCAGTACTTC. Residues: CASSLSLTGGQETQYF.